The 30 T cell receptor beta chains listed next were all sequenced from one sample in a study of neurological immune-mediated disorders. TCRdb ran MiXCR on the 5' RACE reads and lists one entry per CDR3 protein. This table has some 53,000 distinct CDR3 sequences, around 17% appearing once. Sequencing was performed on PBMCs. These receptors all stem from a man in his sixties in good health.

Details on this clonotype: Its ends do not fully match the called genes, so a read error is possible. The chain employs TRBV24-1 and TRBJ2-3; the match to TRBD2 covers 11 bases. Germline V gene sequence: CDR1 KGHDR, CDR2 SFDVKD. This CDR3 region has 16 residues. CDR3 protein: CATGTSGNSSTDTQCF. Here the CDR3 DNA reads TGTGCCACCGGGACTAGCGGCAACTCTAGCACAGATACGCAGTGTTTT.

This clonotype was found many times. The chain links TRBV29-1 to TRBJ2-1, with 10 nucleotides matching TRBD2. V shed 4 bases and J 6 bases; nucleotides not matched to a gene: 6. The germline gives CDR1 SQVTM, CDR2 ANQGSEA. The CDR3 totals 14 residues. CDR3 in amino acids: CSVAAGGPLNEQFF. The CDR3 DNA sequence: TGCAGCGTTGCAGCGGGAGGGCCTCTCAATGAGCAGTTCTTC.

About this clonotype itself: This may come from a read error, since a much larger clone is one base off. The chain recombines TRBV29-1 with TRBJ2-1; D unclear. CDR1 is SQVTM and CDR2 is ANQGSEA in the germline V gene. The CDR3 covers 11 residues. The CDR3 here is CSAPLDNEQVF. The CDR3 DNA reads TGCAGCGCCCCACTCGACAATGAGCAGGTCTTC.

A note on this clonotype: At one boundary the junction diverges from the germline segment, which might be a read error. The CDR3 coding sequence is TGCGCCAGCAGCTGGGCGGGGGGCGACGCTGAAGATTTCTTT. It is translated as CASSWAGGDAEDFF. V gene TRBV5-1 combines with J gene TRBJ1-1, with a possible D match to TRBD1 (6 bases). The germline V gene encodes CDR1 SGHRS and CDR2 YFSETQ. This CDR3 is built from 14 residues.

This clonotype was counted ten times or more. The CDR3 DNA follows: TGTGCCAGCACAGCCTTAGAGACCCCCTCGGGCTACGAGCAGTACTTC. Its translation: CASTALETPSGYEQYF. J is TRBJ2-7 and V is TRBV5-6; D uncertain. This CDR3 has 16 amino acids. The V end lost 6 bases, the J end lost 3 bases, and 22 bases lay between the germline ends. Germline assignment: CDR1 SGHDT and CDR2 YYEEEE.

This clonotype was seen repeatedly, ten times or more. The rearrangement links TRBV5-1 to TRBJ2-1; 10 bases line up with TRBD2. This CDR3 region has 19 residues. The germline V gene has CDR1 SGHRS and CDR2 YFSETQ. Trimming removed 1 base from V and 7 bases from J; junction bases left unmatched: 17. For the CDR3, the DNA is TGCGCCAGCAGCTTGAAAGGAATGGTTCTAGCGGGAGTGGAGAATGAGCAGTTCTTC. Its protein is CASSLKGMVLAGVENEQFF. The full variable domain, with the rest looked up from reference TRBV5-1 and TRBJ2-1, is KAGVTQTPRYLIKTRGQQVTLSCSPISGHRSVSWYQQTPGQGLQFLFEYFSETQRNKGNFPGRFSGRQFSNSRSEMNVSTLELGDSALYLCASSLKGMVLAGVENEQFFGPGTRLTVL.

This clonotype was picked up many times. CDR3 sequence reads: CASSATSTGTDTQYF. For the CDR3, the DNA is TGTGCCAGCAGTGCGACTAGCACTGGCACAGATACGCAGTATTTT. The chain uses TRBV12-3 or TRBV12-4 and TRBJ2-3, with 7 nucleotides matching TRBD2. The junction had 6 bases not matched to a gene; V was cut back by 5 bases and J by 1 base. The CDR3 totals 15 residues.

At least ten counts were recorded for this clonotype. The chain carries TRBV5-5 and TRBJ2-7, with D possibly TRBD1 on 5 matching bases. Trimming took off 4 bases at V and 4 bases at J, with 18 bases between the two ends. CDR1 and CDR2 (germline): SGHKS, YYEKEE (reference sequence). CDR3 size: 15 residues. The CDR3 bases are TGTGCCAGCAGCCCTGGGGCTAGTGGTCTTTACGAGCAGTACTTC. Protein product: CASSPGASGLYEQYF.

With regard to this clonotype: The DNA is left out, because the CDR3 cannot be placed on it with certainty; the CDR3 is given as TCRdb lists it. The rearrangement uses TRBV5-6 and TRBJ1-1; TRBD1, the table's D call, lacks a check against the DNA. Germline loops: CDR1 SGHDT, CDR2 YYEEEE. The CDR3 has 19 residues if both end residues are counted. The CDR3 reads CASSFYICSAPGVDTEAFF.

This clonotype came up a few times. The chain recombines TRBV28 with TRBJ1-5; weak D call: TRBD1 (6 bases). V gave up 5 bases and J gave up 5 bases, with 13 bases separating them. The CDR3 sequence is 14 residues long. Germline V gene data show CDR1 as MDHEN and CDR2 as SYDVKM. In nucleotides, the CDR3 is TGTGCCAGCAGTATACGGGGGGCGGATCAGCCCCAGCATTTT. Encoded protein: CASSIRGADQPQHF.

This clonotype was counted ten times or more. The chain's CDR3 is CATSPSRGLATDTQYF. The CDR3 coding sequence is TGTGCCACCAGCCCCTCCCGGGGACTAGCGACAGATACGCAGTATTTT. This sequence joins TRBV15 and TRBJ2-3, with 10 bases matching TRBD2. This CDR3 has 16 residues. In germline, CDR1 is LNHNV, CDR2 YYDKDF (reference sequence). Trimming removed 5 bases from V and 3 bases from J; junction bases left unmatched: 8. Based on the CDR3 plus reference TRBV15 and TRBJ2-3, the full variable domain is DAMVIQNPRYQVTQFGKPVTLSCSQTLNHNVMYWYQQKSSQAPKLLFHYYDKDFNNEADTPDNFQSRRPNTSFCFLDIRSPGLGDTAMYLCATSPSRGLATDTQYFGPGTRLTVL.

In its sample, this clonotype was seen many times. The J gene is TRBJ1-5, the V gene TRBV2; 9 bases align to TRBD1. This CDR3 spans 15 amino acids. The V segment lost 7 bases and the J segment 3 bases; nucleotides outside the gene matches: 7. The germline V gene has CDR1 SNHLY and CDR2 FYNNEI. The CDR3 sequence is CASNRDRVSNQPQHF. As DNA, the CDR3 is TGTGCCAGCAACCGGGACAGGGTTTCCAATCAGCCCCAGCATTTT.

This clonotype has at least ten counts. V is TRBV20-1 and J is TRBJ1-1; D might be TRBD1 (6 bases). V gave up 5 bases and J gave up 1 base, with 8 bases separating them. CDR1 is DFQATT, CDR2 SNEGSKA, per germline (reference sequence). This CDR3 comprises 12 residues. The CDR3 DNA reads TGCAGTGCTCGAGGGGGGAACACTGAAGCTTTCTTT. It encodes CSARGGNTEAFF.

As to this clonotype: This may be a read error: a much more frequent sequence differs by one nucleotide. V usage is TRBV25-1 and J usage is TRBJ1-1; D is unclear. This CDR3 has 12 residues. Germline loops: CDR1 MGHDK, CDR2 SYGVNS. CDR3 region: CANSRADTEAFF. CDR3 DNA sequence: TGTGCCAACAGTCGCGCAGACACTGAAGCTTTCTTT.

This chain uses TRBV3-1 with TRBJ2-1, with 7 bases fitting TRBD2. J lost 6 bases, V lost 1 base, and 3 bases had no gene match. This CDR3 is built from 14 residues. The germline V gene has CDR1 LGHDT and CDR2 YNNKEL (reference sequence). CDR3 loop: CASSQGGSFNEQFF. In DNA, the CDR3 is TGTGCCAGCAGCCAAGGCGGGAGTTTCAATGAGCAGTTCTTC.

In its sample, this clonotype was seen many times. V gene TRBV7-9 combines with J gene TRBJ1-5; D call uncertain. Looked up from germline, CDR1 is SEHNR and CDR2 is FQNEAQ (reference sequence). This CDR3 spans 15 amino acids. Between the trimmed V and J ends, which lost 2 bases and 5 bases, there was a span of 13 bases. CDR3 sequence (DNA): TGTGCCAGCAGCTTAAACTCGGCAGAGTATCAGCCCCAGCATTTT. It yields the protein CASSLNSAEYQPQHF.

This clonotype was observed many times. This chain connects TRBV6-6 to TRBJ2-1; D might be TRBD1 or TRBD2, each matching 5 bases. Germline values: CDR1 MNHNY, CDR2 SVGAGI (reference sequence). The V end was cut by 6 bases, the J end by 4 bases, with 10 bases between. The CDR3 spans 13 residues. The CDR3 loop reads CASSPGTYNEQFF. In nucleotides, the CDR3 is TGTGCCAGCAGCCCCGGGACGTACAATGAGCAGTTCTTC.

This clonotype occurred many times. The chain carries TRBV7-2 and TRBJ2-1, with unresolved D. This CDR3 is built from 14 residues. Germline loops: CDR1 SGHTA, CDR2 FQGNSA. V lost 5 bases and J 4 bases, leaving 12 bases between the germline ends. The CDR3 spells CASSPPPTYNEQFF. In DNA form, the CDR3 reads TGTGCCAGCAGCCCCCCCCCTACGTACAATGAGCAGTTCTTC. Looking up the rest from reference TRBV7-2 and TRBJ2-1 gives the full variable domain: GAGVSQSPSNKVTEKGKDVELRCDPISGHTALYWYRQSLGQGLEFLIYFQGNSAPDKSGLPSDRFSAERTGGSVSTLTIQRTQQEDSAVYLCASSPPPTYNEQFFGPGTRLTVL.

This clonotype was found many times. The rearrangement links TRBV21-1 to TRBJ2-3; the D call of TRBD1 is as the table states it, not checked on the DNA. TRBV21-1 is described as a pseudogene. This CDR3 spans 17 amino acids. The CDR3 DNA follows: TGTGCCAGCAGCAAACGGGAAGCAAAGTGGCCCCCAGATACGCAGTATTTT. It is translated as CASSKREAKWPPDTQYF.

This clonotype was counted ten times or more. The rearrangement joins TRBV24-1 to TRBJ2-1; D unresolved. CDR1 KGHDR and CDR2 SFDVKD come from the germline V gene. The CDR3 has 11 residues. The V end was cut by 12 bases, the J end by 3 bases, with 8 bases between. Here the CDR3 reads CAVGYYNEQFF. CDR3 coding DNA: TGTGCCGTCGGGTACTACAATGAGCAGTTCTTC.

This clonotype has a count of ten or more. The chain links TRBV7-2 to TRBJ2-5; TRBD2 matches 9 bases. The V gene's germline CDR1 is SGHTA and CDR2 FQGNSA. This CDR3 is built from 15 residues. J was trimmed by 2 bases and V by 1 base; bases with no gene match: 2. CDR3 sequence: CASSLGGRGQETQYF. CDR3 nucleotides: TGTGCCAGCAGCTTAGGCGGGAGGGGACAAGAGACCCAGTACTTC.

V is TRBV28 and J is TRBJ1-2, with a tentative D call TRBD1 (6 bases). CDR3 size: 13 residues. V was clipped by 3 bases and J by 5 bases, with 10 bases between them. Germline loops: CDR1 MDHEN, CDR2 SYDVKM. CDR3 in DNA: TGTGCCAGCAGTTTTTGGCAGGGGTATGGCTACACCTTC. Its protein product is CASSFWQGYGYTF.

The genes are TRBV7-9 and TRBJ1-3; D is possibly TRBD1 (6 bases). The CDR3 has 15 amino acids. Trimming left V 7 bases short and J 2 bases short, with 15 bases between. Per germline, CDR1 SEHNR and CDR2 FQNEAQ (reference sequence). CDR3 in DNA: TGTGCCAGCACCCTCGCACAGGGAGCTGGAAACACCATATATTTT. Protein sequence: CASTLAQGAGNTIYF.

This clonotype occurred many times. The rearrangement uses TRBV29-1 and TRBJ2-1; maybe TRBD1 (5 bases). The CDR3 spans 12 residues. Germline CDR1 SQVTM, CDR2 ANQGSEA. Trimming stripped 4 bases from V and 3 bases from J, with 7 bases between. The CDR3 sequence: CSVGQYYNEQFF. CDR3 in DNA: TGCAGCGTTGGACAGTACTACAATGAGCAGTTCTTC.

This clonotype has a count of ten or more. This rearrangement joins TRBV19 to TRBJ2-6; tentatively, D is TRBD2 (6 bases). Trimming stripped 8 bases from V and 0 bases from J, with 14 bases between. Germline V gene sequence: CDR1 LNHDA, CDR2 SQIVND (reference sequence). The CDR3 runs to 16 residues. The CDR3 DNA sequence: TGTGCCAGTTGGGGGGAAGATACCTCTGGGGCCAACGTCCTGACTTTC. It is translated as CASWGEDTSGANVLTF.

This clonotype was detected ten times or more. The V call is TRBV25-1, the J call TRBJ2-2; D is ambiguous. V shed 5 bases and J shed 4 bases, with 20 bases lying between them. Per the germline V gene, CDR1 is MGHDK and CDR2 is SYGVNS. CDR3 length equals 17 residues. CDR3 in amino acids: CASSPTGRPHGTGELFF. DNA of the CDR3: TGTGCCAGCAGTCCAACCGGCCGGCCCCATGGCACCGGGGAGCTGTTTTTT. The full variable domain, completed using reference TRBV25-1 and TRBJ2-2, is EADIYQTPRYLVIGTGKKITLECSQTMGHDKMYWYQQDPGMELHLIHYSYGVNSTEKGDLSSESTVSRIRTEHFPLTLESARPSHTSQYLCASSPTGRPHGTGELFFGEGSRLTVL.

The chain uses TRBV2 and TRBJ2-1; 10 bases are a match to TRBD2. The germline CDR1 and CDR2 sequences are SNHLY and FYNNEI. The length of the CDR3 is 16 residues. J gave up 4 bases and V 6 bases, and 9 bases lay outside the gene matches. CDR3 loop: CASSAAAGGFYNEQFF. In nucleotides, the CDR3 is TGTGCCAGCAGCGCGGCAGCGGGGGGGTTTTACAATGAGCAGTTCTTC.

This clonotype is medium-sized (0.01 to 0.1%). The rearrangement joins TRBV29-1 to TRBJ2-1; D is perhaps TRBD1 or TRBD2 (5 bases each). The V and J ends lost 7 bases and 6 bases respectively, with 19 bases between them. Germline CDR1 and CDR2: SQVTM and ANQGSEA. The CDR3 length is 14 residues. The CDR3 sequence: CSATGAANLNEQFF. The CDR3 nucleotides read TGCAGCGCCACCGGGGCAGCCAACCTCAATGAGCAGTTCTTC.

This clonotype appeared many times. The chain combines TRBV7-2 with TRBJ2-7; TRBD2 agrees at 14 bases. Germline V CDR1 and CDR2: SGHTA, FQGNSA. Trimming at V came to 0 bases and at J to 4 bases, leaving 5 bases not matched to a gene. The CDR3 has 17 residues. CDR3 loop: CASSLAGLAGDPYEQYF. The CDR3 DNA follows: TGTGCCAGCAGCTTAGCGGGACTAGCGGGAGACCCATACGAGCAGTACTTC.

J is TRBJ1-2 and V is TRBV30, with D maybe TRBD1 (5 bases). This CDR3 comprises 13 residues. The germline gives CDR1 GTSNPN, CDR2 SVGIG (reference sequence). Trimming shortened V by 2 bases and J by 3 bases, and 10 bases separated the two germline ends. The CDR3 DNA reads TGTGCCTGGAGTCAGGGAGGAGACTATGGCTACACCTTC. Its protein is CAWSQGGDYGYTF.